The following is a T cell receptor beta chain sequence with its context. This sample includes further DNA sequences coding for the same CDR3. The data derive from a study of blood T cell repertoires in COVID-19. As for the study in general: Specimens from acute and convalescent COVID-19 originated in the United States, Italy and Spain. The analysed material was cDNA or gDNA that came from T cells, B-cell-depleted T cells, or PBMCs.

Original handling: Nucleated cell number was recorded as an estimate derived from reference gene primer amplification. The repertoire was sequenced with immunoSEQ multiplex PCR; TCRdb's copy has only in-frame clones and lacks some. That table supplies the V and J calls and clone size; D and trimming were determined from the DNA. Of roughly 130,000 clones listed, under 90% are singletons. The sample was peripheral blood. This sequence was found in a woman between 70 and 85 years old with acute or convalescent COVID-19.

CDR3 DNA sequence: TGTGCCAGTAGAACAGGGAACACTGAAGCTTTCTTT. Translated, it gives CASRTGNTEAFF. V is TRBV19 and J is TRBJ1-1, with D possibly matching TRBD1 (5 bases). The CDR3 consists of 12 residues. With 6 bases removed from V and 1 base from J, the gap between germline ends came to 6 bases. Germline values: CDR1 LNHDA, CDR2 SQIVND (reference sequence). Complete variable domain (other parts from reference TRBV19 and TRBJ1-1): DGGITQSPKYLFRKEGQNVTLSCEQNLNHDAMYWYRQDPGQGLRLIYYSQIVNDFQKGDIAEGYSVSREKKESFPLTVTSAQKNPTAFYLCASRTGNTEAFFGQGTRLTVV.